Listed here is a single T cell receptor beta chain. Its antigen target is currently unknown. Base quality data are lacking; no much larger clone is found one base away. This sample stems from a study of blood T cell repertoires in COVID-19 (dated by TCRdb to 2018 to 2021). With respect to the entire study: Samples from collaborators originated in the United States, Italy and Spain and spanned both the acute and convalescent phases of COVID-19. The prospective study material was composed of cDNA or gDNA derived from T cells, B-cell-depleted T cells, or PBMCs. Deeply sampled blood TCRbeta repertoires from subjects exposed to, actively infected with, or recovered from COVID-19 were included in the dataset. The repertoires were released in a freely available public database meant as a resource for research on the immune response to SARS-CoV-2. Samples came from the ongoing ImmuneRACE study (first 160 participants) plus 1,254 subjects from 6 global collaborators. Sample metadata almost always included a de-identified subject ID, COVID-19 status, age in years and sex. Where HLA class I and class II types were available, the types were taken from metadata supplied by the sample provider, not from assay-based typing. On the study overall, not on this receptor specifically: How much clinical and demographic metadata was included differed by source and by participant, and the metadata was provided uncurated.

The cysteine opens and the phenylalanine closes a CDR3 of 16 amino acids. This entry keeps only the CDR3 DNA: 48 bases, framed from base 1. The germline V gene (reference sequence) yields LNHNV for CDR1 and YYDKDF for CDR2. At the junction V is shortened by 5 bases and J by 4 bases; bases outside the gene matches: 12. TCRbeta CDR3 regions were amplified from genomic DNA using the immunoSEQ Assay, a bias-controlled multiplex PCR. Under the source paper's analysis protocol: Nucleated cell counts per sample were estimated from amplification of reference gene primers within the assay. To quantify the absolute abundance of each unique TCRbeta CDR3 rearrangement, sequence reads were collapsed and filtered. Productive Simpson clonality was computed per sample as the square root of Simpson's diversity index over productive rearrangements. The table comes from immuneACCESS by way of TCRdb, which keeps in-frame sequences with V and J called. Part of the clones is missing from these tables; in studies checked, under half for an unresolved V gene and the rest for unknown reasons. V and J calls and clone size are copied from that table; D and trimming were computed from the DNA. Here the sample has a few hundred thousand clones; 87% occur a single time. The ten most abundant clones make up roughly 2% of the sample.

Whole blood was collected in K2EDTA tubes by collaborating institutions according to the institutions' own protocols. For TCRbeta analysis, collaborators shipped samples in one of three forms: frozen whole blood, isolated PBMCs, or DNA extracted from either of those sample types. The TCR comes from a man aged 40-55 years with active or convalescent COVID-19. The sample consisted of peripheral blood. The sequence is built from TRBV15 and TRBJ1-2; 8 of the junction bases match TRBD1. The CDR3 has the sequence CATSPDRGNVGYGYTF. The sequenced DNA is TGTGCCACCAGCCCAGACAGGGGCAATGTTGGCTATGGCTACACCTTC.